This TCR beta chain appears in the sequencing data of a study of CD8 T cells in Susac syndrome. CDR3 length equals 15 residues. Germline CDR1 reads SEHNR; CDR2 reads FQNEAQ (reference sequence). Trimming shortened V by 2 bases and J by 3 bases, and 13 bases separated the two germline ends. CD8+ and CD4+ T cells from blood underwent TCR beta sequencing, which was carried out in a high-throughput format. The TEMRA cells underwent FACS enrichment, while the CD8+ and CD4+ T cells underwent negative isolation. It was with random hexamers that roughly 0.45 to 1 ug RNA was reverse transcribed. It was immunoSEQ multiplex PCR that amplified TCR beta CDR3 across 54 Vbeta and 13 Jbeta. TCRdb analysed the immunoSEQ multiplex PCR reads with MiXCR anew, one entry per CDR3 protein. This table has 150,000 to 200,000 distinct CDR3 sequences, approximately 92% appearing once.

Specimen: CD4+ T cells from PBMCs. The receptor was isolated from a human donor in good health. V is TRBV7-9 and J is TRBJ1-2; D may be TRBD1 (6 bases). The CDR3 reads CASSLRAQGHYGYTF. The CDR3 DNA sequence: TGTGCCAGCAGCTTAAGGGCACAGGGACACTATGGCTACACCTTC.